This T cell receptor beta chain was sequenced for a study of blood T cell repertoires in COVID-19. Study details: Sites in the United States, Italy and Spain provided acute and convalescent COVID-19 samples.

This clone was recorded once. Authors' processing steps: Scientists estimated how many nucleated cells there were by amplifying reference gene primers. The method was immunoSEQ multiplex PCR; TCRdb's version includes in-frame clones alone and lacks a portion of them. That table is the source of V, J and clone size, and D and trimming were worked out from the DNA. This table has around 72,000 clones, approximately 91% appearing once. The germline V gene has CDR1 SGHTA and CDR2 FQGNSA. The CDR3 loop spans 18 amino acids. The ends lost 1 base at V and 2 bases at J; junction bases unmatched: 6. The V and J genes are TRBV7-2 and TRBJ2-6; 9 bases are a match to TRBD2. The sample consisted of peripheral blood. This clonotype was sampled from a man aged 50 to 60 with acute or convalescent COVID-19. CDR3 sequence (DNA): TGTGCCAGCAGCTTAGATGCTAGCGGGGTGGCTGGGGCCAACGTCCTGACTTTC. As protein: CASSLDASGVAGANVLTF.